These 7 T cell receptor beta chains were sequenced from one sample in a study of T cell responses to AZD1222 COVID-19 vaccine. Here immunoSEQ multiplex PCR was the method, and the copy in TCRdb shows in-frame clones only, minus some. This table holds 170,000 or so clones, roughly 93% found once. The material was peripheral blood, obtained 28 days after the second dose of the MenACWY control vaccine. All receptors come from an adult who received the MenACWY meningococcal vaccine as a control.

The chain employs TRBV18 and TRBJ2-1, with D hard to call. V was clipped by 0 bases and J by 3 bases, with 9 bases between them. Germline CDR1 and CDR2: KGHSH and LQKENI. The CDR3 covers 15 residues. The CDR3 coding sequence is TGTGCCAGCTCACCACCGGGAATTTACTACAATGAGCAGTTCTTC. Its protein is CASSPPGIYYNEQFF.

The rearrangement uses TRBV28 and TRBJ1-6; D unclear. V was trimmed by 4 bases and J by 7 bases, leaving 2 bases between them. The CDR3 length is 11 residues. Germline values: CDR1 MDHEN, CDR2 SYDVKM. The CDR3 DNA is TGTGCCAGCAGTTCAAATTCACCCCTCCACTTT. Its translation is CASSSNSPLHF.

This clone has a handful of counts. The V and J genes are TRBV5-1 and TRBJ1-1, with D perhaps TRBD1 (6 bases). CDR3 length equals 13 residues. Germline V gene data show CDR1 as SGHRS and CDR2 as YFSETQ. The ends were cut back, 4 bases at V and 6 bases at J, with 13 bases in the middle. The CDR3: CASSLAAGAEAFF. The CDR3 DNA reads as TGCGCCAGCAGCCTGGCGGCAGGGGCTGAAGCTTTCTTT. The entire variable domain, with the rest obtained from reference TRBV5-1 and TRBJ1-1, is as follows: KAGVTQTPRYLIKTRGQQVTLSCSPISGHRSVSWYQQTPGQGLQFLFEYFSETQRNKGNFPGRFSGRQFSNSRSEMNVSTLELGDSALYLCASSLAAGAEAFFGQGTRLTVV.

This clone was picked up one time. The chain uses TRBV28 and TRBJ1-2, with TRBD1 identical over 9 bases. This CDR3 has 16 amino acids. The germline CDR1 and CDR2 sequences are MDHEN and SYDVKM. Trimming at V came to 2 bases and at J to 2 bases, leaving 6 bases not matched to a gene. CDR3 loop: CASSLPQGARNYGYTF. The CDR3 DNA sequence: TGTGCCAGCAGTTTACCACAGGGGGCGCGGAACTATGGCTACACCTTC.

The chain recombines TRBV7-9 with TRBJ2-5; D is undetermined. The CDR3 runs 15 residues. The V gene's germline CDR1 is SEHNR and CDR2 FQNEAQ (reference sequence). V was cut by 2 bases and J by 5 bases, with 15 bases left in between. CDR3 DNA sequence: TGTGCCAGCAGCTTAAGAAATTTGTTGAAGGAGACCCAGTACTTC. It codes for CASSLRNLLKETQYF.

Regarding this clone: This CDR3 is also generated by other DNA sequences in the sample. The chain recombines TRBV5-4 with TRBJ1-5, with D hard to call. Trimming stripped 2 bases from V and 1 base from J, with 4 bases between. The CDR3 extends over 13 amino acids. From germline, CDR1 is SGHNT and CDR2 YYREEE (reference sequence). The CDR3: CASSLDSNQPQHF. CDR3 coding DNA: TGTGCCAGCAGCTTAGACAGCAATCAGCCCCAGCATTTT.

V usage is TRBV5-1 and J usage is TRBJ1-6; 7 bases are shared with TRBD1. Germline V lookup: CDR1 SGHRS, CDR2 YFSETQ. The CDR3 consists of 15 residues. V lost 2 bases to trimming and J lost 5 bases; unmatched junction nucleotides: 4. CDR3 in amino acids: CASSFYGTDNSPLHF. The CDR3 DNA follows: TGCGCCAGCAGCTTCTATGGGACAGATAATTCACCCCTCCACTTT.